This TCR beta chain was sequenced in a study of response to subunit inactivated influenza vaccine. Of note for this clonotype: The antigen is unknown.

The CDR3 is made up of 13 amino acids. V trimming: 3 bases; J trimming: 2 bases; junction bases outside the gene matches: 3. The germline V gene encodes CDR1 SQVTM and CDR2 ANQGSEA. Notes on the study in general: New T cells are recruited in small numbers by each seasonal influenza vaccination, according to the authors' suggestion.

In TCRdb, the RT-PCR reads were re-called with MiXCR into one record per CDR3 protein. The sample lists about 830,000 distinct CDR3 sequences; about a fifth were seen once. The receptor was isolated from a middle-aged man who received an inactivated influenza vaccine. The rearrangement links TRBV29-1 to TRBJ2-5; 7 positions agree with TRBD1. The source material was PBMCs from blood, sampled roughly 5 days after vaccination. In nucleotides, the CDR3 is TGCAGCGTTGATGGCAGGGGGCAAGAGACCCAGTACTTC. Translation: CSVDGRGQETQYF.